These T cell receptor beta chains were read from a single sample in a study of T-cell reconstitution after alpha-beta-depleted transplantation in children. TCRdb re-called the PCR reads through MiXCR, storing one row per CDR3 protein. The sample carries more than 400,000 distinct CDR3 sequences, 10% to 12% recorded once. The source was PBMCs, mostly from graft donor cells, collected 180 days after TCRalphabeta/CD19-depleted stem cell transplant. These receptors came from a female patient aged 2-9 years who had a stem cell transplant for aplastic anemia, so the T cells may come from the graft donor. Both conserved end residues are part of each CDR3. The D gene is left open where the match is weak. Size tells how often a clone was seen (once, few, many) or the class of an expanded clone, and some rows leave it out.

clone_size,d_call,j_call,v_call,cdr3_aa,cdr3_nt
few,TRBD2,TRBJ2-3,TRBV12-3/TRBV12-4,CASSLSAGGPDTQYF,TGTGCCAGCAGTTTATCAGCGGGAGGGCCTGATACGCAGTATTTT
.,TRBD1,TRBJ2-7,TRBV28,CASSVNRGRVEQYF,TGTGCCAGCAGTGTCAACAGGGGGCGCGTCGAGCAGTACTTC
few,TRBD2,TRBJ2-1,TRBV5-1,CASSLAFGLASANSYNEQFF,TGCGCCAGCAGCTTGGCCTTTGGACTAGCATCAGCAAACTCCTACAATGAGCAGTTCTTC
many,.,TRBJ1-2,TRBV29-1,CSVGALGLGRVDYGYTF,TGCAGCGTTGGAGCCTTAGGACTTGGCAGAGTGGACTATGGCTACACCTTC
.,.,TRBJ1-1,TRBV12-3/TRBV12-4,CASRYLDSERAFF,TGTGCCAGCAGATACTTGGACAGTGAGAGAGCTTTCTTT
few,TRBD1,TRBJ2-5,TRBV6-2/TRBV6-3,CASSYYRWSTGFVQETQYF,TGTGCCAGCAGTTACTATCGGTGGTCGACAGGGTTTGTCCAAGAGACCCAGTACTTC
.,.,TRBJ1-2,TRBV6-1,CASTLPSYGYTF,TGTGCCAGCACCCTTCCCTCCTATGGCTACACCTTC
few,TRBD1,TRBJ2-2,TRBV7-7,CASSSTGGAPGELFF,TGTGCCAGCAGCTCCACAGGGGGCGCACCCGGGGAGCTGTTTTTT
many,TRBD1,TRBJ2-1,TRBV29-1,CSGDRKDGDEQFF,TGCAGCGGGGACAGAAAGGACGGGGATGAGCAGTTCTTC
.,TRBD2,TRBJ2-4,TRBV3-1,CASSQGGTSGTKNIQYF,TGTGCCAGCAGCCAAGGAGGGACTAGCGGTACCAAAAACATTCAGTACTTC
.,.,TRBJ2-4,TRBV20-1,CSALPPTGVAKNIQYF,TGCAGTGCTCTCCCCCCGACAGGTGTAGCCAAAAACATTCAGTACTTC
.,.,TRBJ2-3,TRBV18,CASSPPSRASTDTQYF,TGTGCCAGCTCACCACCGAGTAGGGCTAGCACAGATACGCAGTATTTT
.,TRBD2,TRBJ2-3,TRBV6-1,CASSEVAGGVTDTQYF,TGTGCCAGCAGTGAAGTAGCGGGAGGAGTCACAGATACGCAGTATTTT
.,TRBD2,TRBJ2-6,TRBV4-2,CASLRAPWDYIPGANVLTF,TGTGCCAGCCTCCGTGCCCCCTGGGACTATATTCCTGGGGCCAACGTCCTGACTTTC
few,TRBD2,TRBJ2-1,TRBV11-2,CASSLPSGRAYIEQFF,TGTGCCAGCAGCTTACCCAGCGGGAGGGCCTACATTGAGCAGTTCTTC
.,TRBD1,TRBJ2-3,TRBV7-2,CASSLGQGAGDTQYF,TGTGCCAGCAGCTTAGGGCAGGGGGCGGGAGATACGCAGTATTTT
few,.,TRBJ2-2,TRBV29-1,CSVGRTVGSTGELFF,TGCAGCGTTGGACGGACAGTGGGATCCACCGGGGAGCTGTTTTTT
.,TRBD2,TRBJ2-5,TRBV5-6,CASSPGTLCLAGFQETQYF,TGTGCCAGCAGCCCCGGGACACTCTGTCTAGCGGGATTTCAAGAGACCCAGTACTTC
many,.,TRBJ2-1,TRBV2,CASSEAGTPYNEQFF,TGTGCCAGCAGTGAAGCGGGGACTCCCTACAATGAGCAGTTCTTC
few,TRBD2,TRBJ2-7,TRBV4-3,CASSQDGTGTSYEQYF,TGCGCCAGCAGCCAAGATGGAACCGGGACTAGCTACGAGCAGTACTTC
many,.,TRBJ2-2,TRBV12-3/TRBV12-4,CASSLTPGIGTGELFF,TGTGCCAGCAGTTTAACCCCTGGTATCGGGACCGGGGAGCTGTTTTTT
.,.,TRBJ1-2,TRBV14,CASSQVWKGSSGYTF,TGTGCCAGCAGCCAAGTATGGAAAGGGTCCTCTGGCTACACCTTC
many,TRBD2,TRBJ2-1,TRBV5-4,CASSLGLAGVYNEQFF,TGTGCCAGCAGCTTGGGACTAGCGGGAGTCTACAATGAGCAGTTCTTC
.,.,TRBJ2-1,TRBV4-2,CAIGPGRLGGYNEQFF,TGTGCCATCGGCCCCGGGCGACTTGGAGGATACAATGAGCAGTTCTTC
few,.,TRBJ2-3,TRBV6-5,CASSYVAGRLTDTQYF,TGTGCCAGCAGTTACGTCGCAGGGAGGCTCACAGATACGCAGTATTTT
few,.,TRBJ1-2,TRBV29-1,CSAEGDNYGYTF,TGCAGCGCAGAGGGGGACAACTATGGCTACACCTTC
.,.,TRBJ2-2,TRBV25-1,CASSDFRAGELFF,TGTGCCAGCAGTGACTTTCGGGCCGGGGAGCTGTTTTTT
few,.,TRBJ1-1,TRBV28,CASHAQGRSEAFF,TGTGCCAGCCACGCCCAGGGGAGATCTGAAGCTTTCTTT
.,TRBD2,TRBJ2-3,TRBV28,CASSAAGESDTQYF,TGTGCCAGCAGTGCGGCGGGAGAGTCAGATACGCAGTATTTT
.,TRBD1,TRBJ2-3,TRBV28,CASSLGGTGDSDTQYF,TGTGCCAGCAGTTTAGGGGGGACAGGGGACTCAGATACGCAGTATTTT
few,TRBD2,TRBJ2-1,TRBV12-5,CASGHLPGRMNNEQFF,TGTGCTAGTGGTCACCTCCCCGGGAGGATGAACAATGAGCAGTTCTTC
few,.,TRBJ1-1,TRBV24-1,CATRALLSTEAFF,TGTGCCACCAGGGCCCTTTTAAGCACTGAAGCTTTCTTT
.,.,TRBJ1-4,TRBV20-1,CSARLPGPHSGEKLFF,TGCAGTGCTAGACTACCGGGCCCTCATAGCGGGGAAAAACTGTTTTTT
many,.,TRBJ2-4,TRBV28,CASSYGTLAGEDIQYF,TGTGCCAGCAGTTATGGGACACTTGCAGGGGAAGACATTCAGTACTTC
few,.,TRBJ1-2,TRBV12-3/TRBV12-4,CASSPLRLGYTF,TGTGCCAGCAGTCCCCTGCGATTGGGCTACACCTTC
few,TRBD1,TRBJ1-2,TRBV20-1,CSARSQGPLGGYTF,TGCAGTGCTAGATCACAGGGGCCCCTGGGAGGCTACACCTTC
few,.,TRBJ1-1,TRBV12-3/TRBV12-4,CASSLALTGPDTEAFF,TGTGCCAGCAGTTTAGCCCTAACAGGGCCCGACACTGAAGCTTTCTTT
.,.,TRBJ2-1,TRBV18,CASSPQDRRMGQFF,TGTGCCAGCTCACCACAGGACCGACGGATGGGGCAGTTCTTC
many,.,TRBJ2-3,TRBV20-1,CSADRDSTDTQYF,TGCAGTGCTGATAGGGACAGCACAGATACGCAGTATTTT
.,.,TRBJ1-4,TRBV6-5,CASSYSRAWGEKLFF,TGTGCCAGCAGTTACTCGAGGGCATGGGGTGAAAAACTGTTTTTT
.,.,TRBJ2-3,TRBV5-1,CASSFTRETTDTQYF,TGCGCCAGCAGCTTCACGCGAGAAACCACAGATACGCAGTATTTC
few,.,TRBJ1-3,TRBV28,CASRPPGTGNTIYF,TGTGCCAGCAGGCCGCCAGGGACTGGAAACACCATATATTTT
few,TRBD2,TRBJ2-5,TRBV4-1,CASSQETSGRGETQYF,TGCGCCAGCAGCCAAGAGACTAGCGGGAGGGGAGAGACCCAGTACTTC
.,TRBD1,TRBJ1-5,TRBV20-1,CSATSWTGGNQPQHF,TGCAGTGCAACTAGCTGGACAGGGGGCAATCAGCCCCAGCATTTT
.,TRBD1,TRBJ1-1,TRBV7-2,CASSLDWDRVAEAFF,TGTGCCAGCAGCTTAGATTGGGACAGGGTGGCTGAAGCTTTCTTT